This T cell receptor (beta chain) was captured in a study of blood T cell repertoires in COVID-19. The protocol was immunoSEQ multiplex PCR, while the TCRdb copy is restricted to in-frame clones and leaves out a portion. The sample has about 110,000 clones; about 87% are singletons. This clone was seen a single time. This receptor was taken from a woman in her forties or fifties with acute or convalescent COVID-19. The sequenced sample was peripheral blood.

In DNA, the CDR3 is TGTGCCAGCAGCCCGGACAGGAGCTCCTACGAGCAGTACTTC. Its translation is CASSPDRSSYEQYF. J is TRBJ2-7 and V is TRBV5-4; 7 nucleotides align to TRBD1. In germline, CDR1 is SGHNT, CDR2 YYREEE (reference sequence). This CDR3 is built from 14 residues. The J segment lost 0 bases and the V segment lost 4 bases, leaving 4 bases of the junction unmatched. Full variable domain (rest looked up from reference TRBV5-4 and TRBJ2-7): ETGVTQSPTHLIKTRGQQVTLRCSSQSGHNTVSWYQQALGQGPQFIFQYYREEENGRGNFPPRFSGLQFPNYSSELNVNALELDDSALYLCASSPDRSSYEQYFGPGTRLTVT.